The entry that follows covers one T cell receptor beta chain sequence. What it recognizes is unknown. The sample belongs to a study of response to subunit inactivated influenza vaccine. Germline V lookup: CDR1 SNHLY, CDR2 FYNNEI. This CDR3 has 16 residues. Trimming cost V 8 bases and J 1 base, with 19 bases left between them. General study points: The authors put forward the suggestion that each seasonal influenza vaccination may bring in only a limited number of new T cells.

TCRdb itself ran the RT-PCR reads through MiXCR, one entry per CDR3 protein. The sample holds fewer than 750,000 distinct CDR3 sequences; 12% to 15% are singletons and the top ten take over 8.5%. The sample in question was PBMCs from blood, obtained approximately 12 days after vaccination. The chain combines TRBV2 with TRBJ2-3; possibly TRBD1 or TRBD2 for D (5 bases each). This clonotype was obtained from a man in his fifties or sixties who received an inactivated influenza vaccine. Here the CDR3 DNA reads TGTGCCAGCGGGGGTGCGTTGCGGCTCGGCACAGATACGCAGTATTTT. This translates into CASGGALRLGTDTQYF.